Included here is one TCR beta chain sequence, with context. Profiled with immunoSEQ multiplex PCR; TCRdb holds only in-frame clones, not every one. The table records under 95,000 clones, around 80% of them present only once. The length of the CDR3 is 13 residues. CDR1 SGHTA and CDR2 FQGTGA come from the germline V gene. V lost 9 bases, J lost 2 bases, and 6 bases stayed unmatched. The sample comes from a study of blood T cell repertoires in COVID-19. Overall study: Acute-phase and convalescent COVID-19 samples originated in the United States, Italy and Spain. T cells, B-cell-depleted T cells, or PBMCs provided the cDNA or gDNA that served as material.

The sequenced material came from peripheral blood. The chain carries TRBV7-3 and TRBJ2-5; TRBD2 aligns across 7 bases. The receptor's source is a woman aged 80 or over with acute or convalescent COVID-19. Here the CDR3 DNA reads TGTGCCAGGCCGGGGCGGGGGCAAGAGACCCAGTACTTC. As protein: CARPGRGQETQYF.